Below, 12 T cell receptor beta chains from the same sample are listed, as sequenced in a study of shared clonotypes between healthy human individuals. Generated by immunoSEQ multiplex PCR, the TCRdb table keeps only in-frame clones and is missing some. The repertoire holds over a million clones, approximately 78% seen once, with 0.5% to 0.65% in the top ten. The material sequenced was memory CD4+ T cells from PBMCs. Subset specified: CD45RA-negative fraction. The origin of the receptors is a man aged 18 to 30 in good health. Some clones in this sample may be carry-over from other donors' samples.

This clone was observed a handful of times. CDR3 region: CASSEDNYGYTF. The CDR3 bases are TGTGCCAGCAGTGAAGACAACTATGGCTACACCTTC. The chain links TRBV2 to TRBJ1-2; no reliable D call. CDR3 length: 12 amino acids. V lost 1 base and J 2 bases, leaving 2 bases between the germline ends. Germline assignment: CDR1 SNHLY and CDR2 FYNNEI.

This chain uses TRBV28 with TRBJ1-2, with D uncertain. CDR3 length equals 12 residues. Trimming took 6 bases from V and 1 from J, leaving 6 bases between them. Germline lookup yields CDR1 MDHEN and CDR2 SYDVKM. The CDR3 reads CASREFNYGYTF. The CDR3 DNA is TGTGCCAGCAGGGAGTTTAACTATGGCTACACCTTC.

The CDR3 bases are TGCGCCAGCAGCAGTCGACTAGTGGGGTACGAGCAGTACTTC. It encodes CASSSRLVGYEQYF. The chain is built from TRBV4-1 and TRBJ2-7; TRBD2 might be the D (6 bases). The germline V gene has CDR1 MGHRA and CDR2 YSYEKL. There are 14 residues in the CDR3. The V end lost 5 bases, the J end lost 4 bases, and 15 bases lay between the germline ends.

This rearrangement joins TRBV6-6 to TRBJ2-1; D unclear. This CDR3 is built from 14 residues. CDR1 MNHNY and CDR2 SVGAGI come from the germline V gene (reference sequence). The V end lost 4 bases, the J end lost 6 bases, and 13 bases lay between the germline ends. CDR3 sequence reads: CASSLGAQFNEQFF. CDR3 DNA: TGTGCCAGCAGTTTAGGTGCCCAATTCAATGAGCAGTTCTTC.

The V gene is TRBV9, the J gene TRBJ1-2; 8 bases are a match to TRBD1. With 7 bases clipped from V and 3 bases from J, the junction kept 8 bases outside the gene matches. In germline, CDR1 is SGDLS, CDR2 YYNGEE. The CDR3 runs 14 residues. The CDR3 region is CASARQGSDYGYTF. For the CDR3, the DNA is TGTGCCAGCGCCCGACAGGGGAGCGACTATGGCTACACCTTC.

The V and J genes are TRBV7-3 and TRBJ2-6; 7 bases match TRBD1. Germline V gives CDR1 SGHTA, CDR2 FQGTGA. With 6 bases clipped from V and 2 bases from J, the junction kept 4 bases outside the gene matches. The CDR3 runs 15 residues. The CDR3 region is CASSRTGAGANVLTF. The CDR3 DNA reads TGTGCCAGCAGTCGCACAGGGGCTGGGGCCAACGTCCTGACTTTC.

This clone was counted many times. The V call is TRBV7-8, the J call TRBJ1-5; D call uncertain. The V end lost 8 bases, the J end lost 4 bases, and 9 bases lay between the germline ends. This CDR3 contains 12 residues. From germline, CDR1 is SGHVS and CDR2 FQNEAQ. Here the CDR3 reads CASGRTNQPQHF. CDR3 nucleotides: TGTGCCAGCGGGAGAACAAATCAGCCCCAGCATTTT.

In the case of this clone: Distinct nucleotide sequences in the sample also encode this CDR3. The rearrangement links TRBV5-1 to TRBJ2-1; D call uncertain. Germline V CDR1 and CDR2: SGHRS, YFSETQ. Trimming took off 1 base at V and 0 bases at J, with 5 bases between the two ends. CDR3 length equals 14 residues. The CDR3 DNA follows: TGCGCCAGCAGCTTGCAAGGCTCCTACAATGAGCAGTTCTTC. This encodes CASSLQGSYNEQFF.

The chain combines TRBV5-4 with TRBJ2-1; D may be TRBD1 (5 bases). This CDR3 region has 12 residues. V lost 2 bases to trimming and J lost 13 bases, with 13 bases between them. CDR1 is SGHNT, CDR2 YYREEE, per germline (reference sequence). The CDR3 region is CASSLTGLPQFF. As DNA, the CDR3 is TGTGCCAGCAGCTTAACAGGCCTCCCACAGTTCTTC.

The chain employs TRBV9 and TRBJ2-7, with TRBD1 identical over 7 bases. Unmatched junction bases numbered 8, after V lost 4 bases and J lost 4 bases. Per germline, CDR1 SGDLS and CDR2 YYNGEE. This CDR3 spans 14 amino acids. The CDR3 spells CASSPADRWYEQYF. CDR3 bases: TGTGCCAGCAGCCCCGCGGACAGGTGGTACGAGCAGTACTTC.

This clone appeared a few times. The V gene is TRBV28, the J gene TRBJ1-5; a weak D match, TRBD1 (6 bases). Trimming removed 7 bases at V and 1 base at J, with 11 bases between. In germline, CDR1 is MDHEN, CDR2 SYDVKM. The CDR3 sequence is 14 residues long. Written as DNA, the CDR3 is TGTGCCAGCACCCTCGGACAGAGCAATCAGCCCCAGCATTTT. Protein sequence: CASTLGQSNQPQHF.

V is TRBV28 and J is TRBJ2-3; D is perhaps TRBD2 (7 bases). Germline CDR1 is MDHEN and CDR2 is SYDVKM. The CDR3 runs 16 residues. Deletions cut 5 bases from V and 2 bases from J, with 17 bases between. The CDR3 loop is CASSPSRGALTDTQYF. Here the CDR3 DNA reads TGTGCCAGCAGTCCATCCCGGGGGGCGCTCACAGATACGCAGTATTTT.